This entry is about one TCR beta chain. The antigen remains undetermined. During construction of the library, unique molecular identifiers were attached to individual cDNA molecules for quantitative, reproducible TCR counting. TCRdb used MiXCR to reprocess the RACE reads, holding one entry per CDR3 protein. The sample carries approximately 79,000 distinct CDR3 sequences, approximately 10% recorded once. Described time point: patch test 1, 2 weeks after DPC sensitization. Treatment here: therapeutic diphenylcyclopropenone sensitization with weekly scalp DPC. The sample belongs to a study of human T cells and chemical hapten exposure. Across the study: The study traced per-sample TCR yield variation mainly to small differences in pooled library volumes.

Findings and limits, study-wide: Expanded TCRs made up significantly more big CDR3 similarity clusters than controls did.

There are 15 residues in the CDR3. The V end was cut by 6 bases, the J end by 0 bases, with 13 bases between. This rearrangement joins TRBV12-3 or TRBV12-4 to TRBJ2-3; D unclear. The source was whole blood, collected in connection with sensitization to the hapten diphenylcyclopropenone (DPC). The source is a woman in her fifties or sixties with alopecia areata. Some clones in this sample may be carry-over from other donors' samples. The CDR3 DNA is TGTGCCAGCAGCCATCGGACCTCTAGCACAGATACGCAGTATTTT. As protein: CASSHRTSSTDTQYF.